Listed here is a single TCR beta chain. The sample comes from a study of blood T cell repertoires in COVID-19. Study information: COVID-19 samples from acute and convalescent phases originated in the United States, Italy and Spain. PBMCs, B-cell-depleted T cells, or T cells provided the cDNA or gDNA that made up the material.

The authors' processing: By means of reference gene primer amplification, nucleated cell counts were estimated. Using immunoSEQ multiplex PCR, the repertoire was profiled, and TCRdb retains in-frame clones only, with some absent. The DNA gave D and trimming, while V, J and clone size come from that table. The profile shows a few hundred thousand clones, 75% to 90% of them singletons. The sequence derives from a man between 25 and 39 years old who had recovered from COVID-19. The sequenced sample was PBMCs or T cells enriched from blood (not recorded which).

This chain's CDR3 is CATRLGQGNGGELFF. CDR3 DNA sequence: TGTGCCACCCGATTAGGACAGGGTAACGGCGGGGAGCTGTTTTTT. The gene calls are TRBV6-6 and TRBJ2-2, with TRBD1 identical over 8 bases. The V segment lost 10 bases and the J segment 7 bases; nucleotides outside the gene matches: 14. The germline gives CDR1 MNHNY, CDR2 SVGAGI (reference sequence). The CDR3 sequence is 15 residues long.